The 23 T cell receptor beta chains listed next were all sequenced from one sample in a study of blood T cell repertoires in COVID-19. Profiling relied on immunoSEQ multiplex PCR, and the TCRdb table lists in-frame clones only, not all of them. The data hold 120,000 to 150,000 clones, with 70% to 90% observed a single time. Sequencing was done on a sample of PBMCs or T cells enriched from blood (not recorded which). Source of these receptors: a woman aged 30 to 39 with acute COVID-19.

The chain has TRBV7-2 and TRBJ2-1, with 14 bases fitting TRBD2. Trimming at V came to 5 bases and at J to 6 bases, leaving 9 bases not matched to a gene. Germline CDR1 SGHTA, CDR2 FQGNSA. The CDR3 loop spans 17 amino acids. This CDR3 reads CASSVGMGLAGVNEQFF. CDR3 coding DNA: TGTGCCAGCAGCGTAGGAATGGGACTAGCGGGAGTCAATGAGCAGTTCTTC.

The rearrangement uses TRBV7-6 and TRBJ2-1; D is possibly TRBD1 (6 bases). Germline loops: CDR1 SGHVS, CDR2 FNYEAQ. Trimming removed 5 bases at V and 5 bases at J, with 16 bases between. CDR3 length: 15 amino acids. The CDR3 loop is CASSTLTGYHNEQFF. The CDR3 region has the DNA TGTGCCAGCAGCACTTTGACAGGCTACCACAATGAGCAGTTCTTC.

The chain carries TRBV5-1 and TRBJ1-4; D ambiguous. Germline assignment: CDR1 SGHRS and CDR2 YFSETQ. Trimming pared 1 base from V and 0 bases from J, leaving 7 bases between. This CDR3 contains 15 residues. The CDR3 sequence is CASSLTVATNEKLFF. The CDR3 nucleotides are TGCGCCAGCAGCTTGACAGTCGCAACTAATGAAAAACTGTTTTTT.

The V and J genes are TRBV6-2 or TRBV6-3 and TRBJ2-4; 8 bases fit TRBD1. The germline V gene encodes CDR1 MNHEY and CDR2 SVGEGT. This CDR3 has 16 amino acids. Trimming cost V 4 bases and J 1 base; bases outside gene matches: 6. CDR3 sequence (DNA): TGTGCCAGCAGTTTGCAGGGGGCTTTGGCCAAAAACATTCAGTACTTC. Protein sequence: CASSLQGALAKNIQYF.

The chain is built from TRBV21-1 and TRBJ1-5; the table names TRBD1, a call not compared with the DNA. TRBV21-1 is shown as a pseudogene. The CDR3 covers 23 residues. CDR3 nucleotides: TGTGCCAGCAGCAAAGCCCTCCCCCCCGACAGGGCCCGACCGTCGTGTAGCAATCAGCCCCAGCATTTT. Translating it yields CASSKALPPDRARPSCSNQPQHF.

The chain combines TRBV5-3 with TRBJ1-1; weak D call: TRBD1 (5 bases). TRBV5-3 is annotated as an ORF whose role is uncertain. Between the trimmed V and J ends, which lost 3 bases and 1 base, there was a span of 10 bases. The CDR3 has 14 residues. The CDR3 protein is CARSSETGNTEAFF. The CDR3 nucleotides read TGTGCCAGAAGCTCAGAAACAGGGAACACTGAAGCTTTCTTT.

This clone was counted at least ten times. The chain is built from TRBV18 and TRBJ2-1, with D possibly matching TRBD2 (6 bases). V was pared by 3 bases and J by 0 bases, with 18 bases between. The germline V gene has CDR1 KGHSH and CDR2 LQKENI. This CDR3 has 18 residues. CDR3 amino acids: CASSPANIAESSYNEQFF. CDR3 bases: TGTGCCAGCTCACCCGCTAACATAGCGGAAAGCTCCTACAATGAGCAGTTCTTC.

V gene TRBV28 combines with J gene TRBJ1-1, with 9 bases identical to TRBD1. Losses at the gene ends were 6 bases for V and 6 bases for J; bases not matched to a gene: 5. The CDR3 contains 13 residues. Germline V gene data show CDR1 as MDHEN and CDR2 as SYDVKM. The CDR3 nucleotides read TGTGCCAGCAGAAACAGGGGGCCCCCTGAAGCTTTCTTT. Translated: CASRNRGPPEAFF.

The chain uses TRBV7-2 and TRBJ2-4, with D perhaps TRBD1 (5 bases). Looked up from germline, CDR1 is SGHTA and CDR2 is FQGNSA. The V and J ends lost 1 base and 6 bases respectively, with 10 bases between them. CDR3 length equals 14 residues. The CDR3 protein is CASSLEGSGNIQYF. CDR3 in DNA: TGTGCCAGCAGCTTAGAGGGGTCGGGAAACATTCAGTACTTC.

This chain links TRBV7-8 with TRBJ1-1; TRBD1 matches 8 bases. The CDR3 consists of 15 residues. The germline V gene has CDR1 SGHVS and CDR2 FQNEAQ. V gave up 4 bases and J gave up 2 bases; unmatched junction bases: 6. Written as DNA, the CDR3 is TGTGCCAGCAGCTCCCTTGGGACAGGAAACACTGAAGCTTTCTTT. This translates into CASSSLGTGNTEAFF.

The CDR3 DNA reads TGCGCCAGCAGCCAAGAAAGCAGCGCCTGGAACACCGGGGAGCTGTTTTTT. This codes for CASSQESSAWNTGELFF. The chain employs TRBV4-1 and TRBJ2-2; no clear D. This CDR3 spans 17 amino acids. In germline, CDR1 is MGHRA, CDR2 YSYEKL. V shed 0 bases and J shed 1 base, with 12 bases lying between them.

V usage is TRBV19 and J usage is TRBJ1-2, with a weak D call TRBD1 (6 bases). CDR3 length: 13 amino acids. The V gene's germline CDR1 is LNHDA and CDR2 SQIVND (reference sequence). Trimming took 10 bases from V and 4 from J, leaving 16 bases between them. The DNA for the CDR3 is TGTGCCACCGCGGACAGATACCTCTATGGCTACACCTTC. It is translated as CATADRYLYGYTF.

The chain joins TRBV6-5 to TRBJ2-1; TRBD2 aligns across 8 bases. Germline V CDR1 and CDR2: MNHEY, SVGAGI. This CDR3 is 15 amino acids long. The J segment lost 2 bases and the V segment lost 2 bases, leaving 2 bases of the junction unmatched. The CDR3 sequence is CASSYRREAYNEQFF. The CDR3 region has the DNA TGTGCCAGCAGTTACCGGCGGGAGGCCTACAATGAGCAGTTCTTC.

This chain uses TRBV10-3 with TRBJ1-2; D perhaps matches TRBD1 (6 bases). This CDR3 region has 15 residues. The germline V gene encodes CDR1 ENHRY and CDR2 SYGVKD. Trimming removed 6 bases at V and 0 bases at J, with 14 bases between. CDR3 amino acids: CAISVRDTSNYGYTF. The CDR3 region has the DNA TGTGCCATCAGCGTCCGGGACACCTCTAACTATGGCTACACCTTC.

This chain connects TRBV28 to TRBJ1-5; TRBD1 is a possible D gene (5 bases). In germline, CDR1 is MDHEN, CDR2 SYDVKM. Trimming shortened V by 5 bases and J by 0 bases, and 11 bases separated the two germline ends. The length of the CDR3 is 15 residues. The DNA of the CDR3 is TGTGCCAGCAGTCTCCGGGACTTTAGCAATCAGCCCCAGCATTTT. It codes for CASSLRDFSNQPQHF. Using reference TRBV28 and TRBJ1-5 for the parts outside the CDR3, the full variable domain is DVKVTQSSRYLVKRTGEKVFLECVQDMDHENMFWYRQDPGLGLRLIYFSYDVKMKEKGDIPEGYSVSREKKERFSLILESASTNQTSMYLCASSLRDFSNQPQHFGDGTRLSIL.

This clone was found once. The rearrangement links TRBV18 to TRBJ2-7; 10 positions match TRBD2. Trimming took 6 bases from V and 4 from J; bases not matched to a gene: 6. Germline V gene data show CDR1 as KGHSH and CDR2 as LQKENI. The CDR3 consists of 14 residues. CDR3 amino acids: CASSAGTSEYEQYF. Written as DNA, the CDR3 is TGTGCCAGCTCGGCCGGGACTAGCGAGTACGAGCAGTACTTC.

Only a few counts were recorded for this clone. Distinct nucleotide sequences in the sample also encode this CDR3. DNA of the CDR3: TGTGCCAGCTCACCACCAGGAGGGAATCAGCCCCAGCATTTT. The encoded protein is CASSPPGGNQPQHF. V and J are TRBV18 and TRBJ1-5; D is ambiguous. Germline V CDR1 and CDR2: KGHSH, LQKENI. The ends were cut back, 0 bases at V and 4 bases at J, with 7 bases in the middle. This CDR3 has 14 amino acids.

DNA for the CDR3: TGTGCCAGCACCGATGTTGGGGGGACTGAAGCTTTCTTT. It translates to CASTDVGGTEAFF. The chain combines TRBV3-1 (or the pseudogene TRBV3-2) with TRBJ1-1, with a tentative D call TRBD1 (5 bases). V was cut by 7 bases and J by 5 bases, with 14 bases left in between. Per germline, CDR1 LGHDT and CDR2 YNNKEL (reference sequence). CDR3 length: 13 amino acids.

The rearrangement links TRBV9 to TRBJ1-2, with D perhaps matching TRBD1 (6 bases). With 4 bases removed from V and 2 bases from J, the gap between germline ends came to 12 bases. This CDR3 has 14 amino acids. Per the germline V gene, CDR1 is SGDLS and CDR2 is YYNGEE. The CDR3 DNA is TGTGCCAGCAGCATGATTCAGGGGAACTATGGCTACACCTTC. Translating gives CASSMIQGNYGYTF. Filled out from reference TRBV9 and TRBJ1-2, the complete variable domain reads DSGVTQTPKHLITATGQRVTLRCSPRSGDLSVYWYQQSLDQGLQFLIQYYNGEERAKGNILERFSAQQFPDLHSELNLSSLELGDSALYFCASSMIQGNYGYTFGSGTRLTVV.

This chain connects TRBV28 to TRBJ2-3; a weak D match, TRBD2 (5 bases). The V end was cut by 3 bases, the J end by 6 bases, with 16 bases between. The CDR3 contains 15 residues. Germline assignment: CDR1 MDHEN and CDR2 SYDVKM. This CDR3 reads CASSFLAEDLDTQYF. The CDR3 DNA reads as TGTGCCAGCAGTTTCCTGGCGGAGGATTTGGATACGCAGTATTTT.

V usage is TRBV11-2 and J usage is TRBJ1-2, with D possibly being TRBD1 (6 bases). CDR3 length: 14 amino acids. Deletions cut 0 bases from V and 8 bases from J, with 13 bases between. The germline V gene encodes CDR1 SGHAT and CDR2 FQNNGV. In nucleotides, the CDR3 is TGTGCCAGCAGCTTAGAAGGGCCAGGGGACGGCTACACCTTC. This codes for CASSLEGPGDGYTF. The whole variable domain, remainder taken from reference TRBV11-2 and TRBJ1-2, is EAGVAQSPRYKIIEKRQSVAFWCNPISGHATLYWYQQILGQGPKLLIQFQNNGVVDDSQLPKDRFSAERLKGVDSTLKIQPAKLEDSAVYLCASSLEGPGDGYTFGSGTRLTVV.

The chain links TRBV28 to TRBJ2-1, with TRBD1 identical over 7 bases. The CDR3 loop spans 16 amino acids. The J segment lost 0 bases and the V segment lost 4 bases, leaving 6 bases of the junction unmatched. The germline V gene encodes CDR1 MDHEN and CDR2 SYDVKM. CDR3 protein: CASSSVTGSSYNEQFF. CDR3 nucleotide sequence: TGTGCCAGCAGTTCGGTGACAGGGAGCTCCTACAATGAGCAGTTCTTC.

The J gene is TRBJ1-2, the V gene TRBV9; D unclear. The CDR3 totals 14 residues. Trimming shortened V by 3 bases and J by 7 bases, and 16 bases separated the two germline ends. From germline, CDR1 is SGDLS and CDR2 YYNGEE. DNA for the CDR3: TGTGCCAGCAGCGCCCAGACTGTAACGTCTGGCTACACCTTC. This sequence encodes CASSAQTVTSGYTF.